These 22 T cell receptor beta chains originate from one sample sequenced in a study of blood T cell repertoires in COVID-19. Profiling relied on immunoSEQ multiplex PCR, and the TCRdb table lists in-frame clones only, not all of them. The table includes hundreds of thousands of clones, about 89% detected once. The sequencing input was peripheral blood. The receptors here all came from a woman aged 45-65 years with COVID-19, enrolled during active disease.

The rearrangement joins TRBV7-9 to TRBJ2-1; 7 bases are shared with TRBD2. Germline CDR1 SEHNR, CDR2 FQNEAQ (reference sequence). This CDR3 is built from 16 residues. Unmatched junction bases numbered 3, after V lost 1 base and J lost 0 bases. The CDR3 here is CASSLEAGTSYNEQFF. Here the CDR3 DNA reads TGTGCCAGCAGCTTAGAAGCGGGGACCTCCTACAATGAGCAGTTCTTC. Based on the CDR3 plus reference TRBV7-9 and TRBJ2-1, the full variable domain is DTGVSQNPRHKITKRGQNVTFRCDPISEHNRLYWYRQTLGQGPEFLTYFQNEAQLEKSRLLSDRFSAERPKGSFSTLEIQRTEQGDSAMYLCASSLEAGTSYNEQFFGPGTRLTVL.

The chain recombines TRBV30 with TRBJ2-1, with 12 bases fitting TRBD2. Germline V gene lookup returns CDR1 GTSNPN and CDR2 SVGIG (reference sequence). The ends lost 4 bases at V and 12 bases at J; junction bases unmatched: 1. The CDR3 covers 11 residues. CDR3 in amino acids: CAWTSGRAQFF. CDR3 DNA: TGTGCCTGGACTAGCGGGAGGGCGCAGTTCTTC.

V is TRBV11-3 and J is TRBJ2-7, with D possibly being TRBD2 (6 bases). This CDR3 has 12 amino acids. The germline V gene encodes CDR1 SGHNT and CDR2 YENEEA. Deletions cut 6 bases from V and 7 bases from J, with 13 bases between. CDR3 protein: CASRAGLGEQYF. DNA of the CDR3: TGTGCCAGCAGGGCGGGGTTAGGTGAGCAGTACTTC.

The rearrangement links TRBV19 to TRBJ2-7, with 8 bases fitting TRBD1. Per germline, CDR1 LNHDA and CDR2 SQIVND (reference sequence). This CDR3 contains 15 residues. Trimming removed 3 bases from V and 4 bases from J; junction bases left unmatched: 8. CDR3 protein: CASSISWTGTYEQYF. Written as DNA, the CDR3 is TGTGCCAGTAGTATTAGCTGGACAGGGACATACGAGCAGTACTTC.

This sequence joins TRBV5-6 and TRBJ1-6, with a possible D match to TRBD1 (5 bases). Germline V CDR1 and CDR2: SGHDT, YYEEEE. The CDR3 is 17 amino acids. V lost 0 bases to trimming and J lost 2 bases, with 12 bases between them. For the CDR3, the DNA is TGTGCCAGCAGCTTGGTAGGGGCCTCCCCCTATAATTCACCCCTCCACTTT. This sequence encodes CASSLVGASPYNSPLHF.

CDR3 nucleotide sequence: TGTGCCAGTAGTATTTCTAGCGGGAGACGTCGGAACATTCAGTACTTC. This translates into CASSISSGRRRNIQYF. This chain connects TRBV19 to TRBJ2-4; 10 nucleotides align to TRBD2. The CDR3 extends over 16 amino acids. Germline V CDR1 and CDR2: LNHDA, SQIVND (reference sequence). V shed 3 bases, J shed 7 bases, and the junction held 9 bases outside the gene matches.

The rearrangement uses TRBV7-9 and TRBJ2-5, with 7 bases matching TRBD1. From germline, CDR1 is SEHNR and CDR2 FQNEAQ (reference sequence). V was pared by 5 bases and J by 0 bases, with 15 bases of the junction left unmatched. The CDR3 length is 18 residues. The CDR3 sequence is CASSQGVMVADYQETQYF. The CDR3 nucleotides read TGTGCCAGCAGCCAGGGGGTGATGGTAGCTGATTACCAAGAGACCCAGTACTTC.

The chain carries TRBV9 and TRBJ2-7; 15 nucleotides line up with TRBD2. Germline CDR1 is SGDLS and CDR2 is YYNGEE. The V gene end was trimmed by 1 base and the J gene end by 5 bases; junction bases not matched to a gene: 7. The CDR3 has 17 amino acids. The CDR3, as DNA: TGTGCCAGCAGCGTATCCCCTGGACTAGCGGGAGGGCACGAGCAGTACTTC. Its translation is CASSVSPGLAGGHEQYF.

The chain is built from TRBV6-5 and TRBJ1-4; 10 bases match TRBD1. After removal of 7 bases from V and 7 bases from J, the junction contained 9 bases not matched to a gene. In germline, CDR1 is MNHEY, CDR2 SVGAGI. The CDR3 length is 15 residues. The CDR3 nucleotides are TGTGCCAGCATGACCGGACAGGGGGAGGGTGAAAAACTGTTTTTT. Translating gives CASMTGQGEGEKLFF.

The rearrangement joins TRBV5-1 to TRBJ1-2; tentative D call: TRBD1 (5 bases). V lost 0 bases, J lost 5 bases, and 11 bases lay in between. Germline values: CDR1 SGHRS, CDR2 YFSETQ. This CDR3 contains 14 residues. The CDR3 region is CASSLGRGRYGYTF. The CDR3 DNA follows: TGCGCCAGCAGCTTGGGGCGGGGGAGGTATGGCTACACCTTC.

The V gene is TRBV5-1, the J gene TRBJ1-6; D may be TRBD1 (6 bases). Germline CDR1 and CDR2: SGHRS and YFSETQ. Trimming removed 4 bases from V and 14 bases from J, with 25 bases in between. The CDR3 length is 16 residues. The CDR3 sequence: CASSPGELRGRITLHF. The CDR3 bases are TGCGCCAGCAGCCCAGGGGAGTTGAGGGGACGCATCACCCTCCACTTT. The full variable domain, in which reference TRBV5-1 and TRBJ1-6 provide the parts outside the CDR3, is KAGVTQTPRYLIKTRGQQVTLSCSPISGHRSVSWYQQTPGQGLQFLFEYFSETQRNKGNFPGRFSGRQFSNSRSEMNVSTLELGDSALYLCASSPGELRGRITLHFGNGTRLTVT.

The rearrangement uses TRBV6-5 and TRBJ1-3; D might be TRBD1 (5 bases). The V gene's germline CDR1 is MNHEY and CDR2 SVGAGI. The CDR3 is made up of 15 amino acids. The V and J ends lost 0 bases and 8 bases respectively, with 14 bases between them. CDR3 nucleotide sequence: TGTGCCAGCAGTTACTCGGGCAGGGTGCAGGACACCATATATTTT. Its translation is CASSYSGRVQDTIYF.

Here the CDR3 reads CASGPAGGPGTQYF. DNA for the CDR3: TGTGCCAGCGGTCCAGCGGGAGGCCCAGGTACGCAGTATTTT. The J gene is TRBJ2-3, the V gene TRBV7-9; 9 bases map to TRBD2. Germline V CDR1 and CDR2: SEHNR, FQNEAQ (reference sequence). The CDR3 length is 14 residues. The V and J ends lost 8 bases and 8 bases, in that order; junction bases with no gene match: 11. The complete variable domain, with remaining parts taken from reference TRBV7-9 and TRBJ2-3, reads DTGVSQNPRHKITKRGQNVTFRCDPISEHNRLYWYRQTLGQGPEFLTYFQNEAQLEKSRLLSDRFSAERPKGSFSTLEIQRTEQGDSAMYLCASGPAGGPGTQYFGPGTRLTVL.

This sequence joins TRBV10-3 and TRBJ2-7, with 7 positions matching TRBD2. V shed 11 bases, J shed 4 bases, and the junction held 14 bases outside the gene matches. This CDR3 spans 14 amino acids. Germline V lookup: CDR1 ENHRY, CDR2 SYGVKD. This CDR3 is CASQLGGSGYEQYF. CDR3 bases: TGTGCCTCTCAGCTGGGCGGGAGTGGGTACGAGCAGTACTTC.

The V gene is TRBV18, the J gene TRBJ1-5; 9 positions agree with TRBD1. V was clipped by 2 bases and J by 7 bases; unmatched bases: 9. Germline V gene data show CDR1 as KGHSH and CDR2 as LQKENI. The length of the CDR3 is 16 residues. The CDR3 sequence is CASSPGRDRVDQPQHF. The CDR3 coding sequence is TGTGCCAGCTCACCAGGCCGGGACAGGGTTGACCAGCCCCAGCATTTT.

V is TRBV27 and J is TRBJ2-7; 7 bases line up with TRBD1. The V gene end was trimmed by 8 bases and the J gene end by 0 bases; junction bases not matched to a gene: 7. This CDR3 region has 14 residues. The germline V gene has CDR1 MNHEY and CDR2 SMNVEV (reference sequence). In DNA form, the CDR3 reads TGTGCCAGCTCTCGACAGGGCCTCTCCTACGAGCAGTACTTC. Translation gives CASSRQGLSYEQYF.

V gene TRBV5-4 combines with J gene TRBJ2-3; 8 bases map to TRBD2. Per the germline V gene, CDR1 is SGHNT and CDR2 is YYREEE (reference sequence). The V gene end was trimmed by 4 bases and the J gene end by 6 bases; junction bases not matched to a gene: 10. The length of the CDR3 is 15 residues. Written as DNA, the CDR3 is TGTGCCAGCAGCCCCCGCAGCGGGAGCGATGATACGCAGTATTTT. This sequence encodes CASSPRSGSDDTQYF.

There are a few counts of this clone. The chain has TRBV7-2 and TRBJ1-5; D might be TRBD1 (5 bases). The CDR3 runs 14 residues. The ends were cut back, 5 bases at V and 6 bases at J, with 14 bases in the middle. Germline CDR1 is SGHTA and CDR2 is FQGNSA. The CDR3 loop reads CASSPGGWSQPQHF. CDR3 nucleotide sequence: TGTGCCAGCAGCCCGGGGGGTTGGAGTCAGCCCCAGCATTTT.

V is TRBV7-9 and J is TRBJ2-7, with 7 bases lining up with TRBD2. The CDR3 consists of 16 residues. Germline-derived CDR1 and CDR2 are SEHNR and FQNEAQ (reference sequence). V lost 5 bases, J lost 4 bases, and 14 bases stayed unmatched. In DNA, the CDR3 is TGTGCCAGCAGCACACTAGCGAGGAGATCGGGTTACGAGCAGTACTTC. It codes for CASSTLARRSGYEQYF.

This chain connects TRBV30 to TRBJ1-1, with D possibly matching TRBD1 (5 bases). With 3 bases removed from V and 0 bases from J, the gap between germline ends came to 8 bases. The CDR3 is made up of 13 amino acids. CDR1 GTSNPN and CDR2 SVGIG come from the germline V gene (reference sequence). CDR3 in DNA: TGTGCCTGGAGCCCGACAGTGAACACTGAAGCTTTCTTT. Protein product: CAWSPTVNTEAFF. Complete variable domain (other parts from reference TRBV30 and TRBJ1-1): SQTIHQWPATLVQPVGSPLSLECTVEGTSNPNLYWYRQAAGRGLQLLFYSVGIGQISSEVPQNLSASRPQDRQFILSSKKLLLSDSGFYLCAWSPTVNTEAFFGQGTRLTVV.

V usage is TRBV7-9 and J usage is TRBJ2-1; D is perhaps TRBD2 (6 bases). CDR1 and CDR2 from the germline V gene are SEHNR and FQNEAQ (reference sequence). The CDR3 runs 15 residues. Trimming removed 4 bases from V and 0 bases from J, with 10 bases in between. CDR3 sequence (DNA): TGTGCCAGCAGCTCCCTTAGCGGCTCCTACAATGAGCAGTTCTTC. It is translated as CASSSLSGSYNEQFF.

The chain combines TRBV9 with TRBJ2-7, with 10 nucleotides matching TRBD1. This CDR3 has 14 amino acids. J gave up 0 bases and V 10 bases, and 7 bases lay outside the gene matches. CDR1 SGDLS and CDR2 YYNGEE come from the germline V gene. CDR3 bases: TGTGCCCCCGAGGGGACAGGGGTCTCCTACGAGCAGTACTTC. Protein product: CAPEGTGVSYEQYF.